The sequence of this T cell receptor beta chain was determined in a study of response to subunit inactivated influenza vaccine. Whole-study results and caveats: It was the authors' suggestion that each seasonal influenza vaccination recruits few new T cells.

TCRdb passed the RT-PCR reads through MiXCR, listing each CDR3 protein once. The repertoire has a few hundred thousand distinct CDR3 sequences, 12% of them found once; the top ten carry approximately 7.8%. This clonotype was counted only a few times. What it recognizes is unknown. Germline CDR1 SGHAT, CDR2 FQDESV (reference sequence). With V trimmed by 5 bases and J by 2 bases, 13 bases remained unmatched. The CDR3 length is 18 residues. This chain links TRBV11-1 with TRBJ2-2, with 8 bases matching TRBD2. This clonotype was sampled from a man aged 50-60 years who received an inactivated influenza vaccine. Sequenced material: non-naive T cells sorted from PBMCs, taken 14 to 15 days before vaccination. The CDR3 nucleotides are TGTGCCAGCAGCCTAAGTCGTGCTAGCGGGTTCAACACCGGGGAGCTGTTTTTT. This gives the protein CASSLSRASGFNTGELFF.